Shown below are 3 T cell receptor beta chains from a single sample sequenced in a study of T cell responses to AZD1222 COVID-19 vaccine (dated by TCRdb to about 2021). The sample's time point label is to be understood as: baseline before first vaccination. Receptor libraries were prepared by the immunoSEQ multiplex PCR assay. In TCRdb, the immuneACCESS table is reduced to in-frame sequences with V and J assigned. These tables do not hold every clone; where another copy was compared, an unresolved V gene accounts for under half, and the others remain unexplained. The sample records roughly 130,000 clones, 88% of which are singletons. The top ten clonotypes cover approximately 8% of the sample. Material: peripheral blood, obtained on day 0 of AZD1222 vaccination. The source of these receptors is an adult in good health.

The chain recombines TRBV10-3 with TRBJ2-3, with a tentative D call TRBD2 (6 bases). The CDR3 has 15 amino acids. Trimming removed 10 bases from V and 0 bases from J, with 17 bases in between. Germline V gene data show CDR1 as ENHRY and CDR2 as SYGVKD. The CDR3: CASTSFDSSTDTQYF. As DNA, the CDR3 is TGTGCCAGCACTAGCTTCGATTCTAGCACAGATACGCAGTATTTT.

The count of this clone is one. This sequence joins TRBV5-6 and TRBJ1-2; D remains ambiguous. CDR3 size: 13 residues. Germline V lookup: CDR1 SGHDT, CDR2 YYEEEE. The V end was cut by 0 bases, the J end by 8 bases, with 11 bases between. The CDR3 sequence: CASSLDAGIGYTF. CDR3 bases: TGTGCCAGCAGCTTGGACGCAGGAATCGGCTACACCTTC.

The chain has TRBV6-5 and TRBJ1-6; D is unresolved. Germline CDR1 and CDR2: MNHEY and SVGAGI. The CDR3 runs to 15 residues. Trimming took off 3 bases at V and 0 bases at J, with 6 bases between the two ends. DNA of the CDR3: TGTGCCAGCAGTTATGAGAGCTCCTATAATTCACCCCTCCACTTT. It is translated as CASSYESSYNSPLHF.